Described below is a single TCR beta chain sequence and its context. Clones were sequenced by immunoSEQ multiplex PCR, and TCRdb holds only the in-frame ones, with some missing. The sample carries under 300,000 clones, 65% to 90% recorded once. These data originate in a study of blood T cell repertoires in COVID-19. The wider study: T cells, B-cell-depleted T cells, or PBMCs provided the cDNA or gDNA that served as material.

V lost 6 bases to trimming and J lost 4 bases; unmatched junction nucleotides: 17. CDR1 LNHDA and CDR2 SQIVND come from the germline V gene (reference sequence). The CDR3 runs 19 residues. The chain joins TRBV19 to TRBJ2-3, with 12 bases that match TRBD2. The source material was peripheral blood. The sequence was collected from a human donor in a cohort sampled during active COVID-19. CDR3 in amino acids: CASSRLLSTSGRRSDTQYF. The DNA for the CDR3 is TGTGCCAGTAGCCGTCTGTTGTCGACTAGCGGGAGACGGTCAGATACGCAGTATTTT.